This T cell receptor (beta chain) was documented in a study of blood T cell repertoires in COVID-19. Germline CDR1 MNHEY, CDR2 SMNVEV (reference sequence). Unmatched junction bases numbered 7, after V lost 5 bases and J lost 4 bases. There are 14 residues in the CDR3. The table came from immunoSEQ multiplex PCR; TCRdb's copy has only in-frame clones and leaves some out. The table has roughly 200,000 clones, roughly 86% seen once. The V and J genes are TRBV27 and TRBJ1-2; 7 bases are a match to TRBD1. The TCR originated in a man in his forties with acute COVID-19. The sample taken for sequencing was PBMCs or T cells enriched from blood (not recorded which). The CDR3 sequence: CASSPSGTVYGYTF. The CDR3 DNA follows: TGTGCCAGCAGTCCATCCGGGACAGTCTATGGCTACACCTTC.